These T cell receptor beta chains were read from a single sample in a study of blood T cell repertoires in COVID-19. Generated by immunoSEQ multiplex PCR, the TCRdb table keeps only in-frame clones and is missing some. Altogether hundreds of thousands of clones are present, around nine tenths being singletons, with the ten largest covering roughly 1.4%. The source material was PBMCs or T cells enriched from blood (not recorded which). These receptor sequences come from a woman aged 18-29 years who had been exposed to COVID-19. Both conserved end residues are part of each CDR3. Each record gives: D gene, CDR3 length, clone size, V gene, J gene, CDR3 DNA, CDR3 protein. D genes are given only for firm matches. Size is omitted from some rows. Given values are once, few, many or a class for expanded clones.

>.|15|once|TRBV2|TRBJ1-4
TGTGCCAGCACCCTTCTAGGGGTCAGCAGGGAAAAACTGTTTTTT
CASTLLGVSREKLFF
>.|15|once|TRBV11-2|TRBJ1-1
TGTGCCAGCAGGGCGATTAGGAGTACGGAAACTGAAGCTTTCTTT
CASRAIRSTETEAFF
>TRBD1|19|.|TRBV5-5|TRBJ2-6
TGTGCCAGCAGCGAACGACAGGGCACCCAGAGCTCTGGGGCCAACGTCCTGACTTTC
CASSERQGTQSSGANVLTF
>.|14|.|TRBV6-4|TRBJ1-2
TGTGCCAGCAGTGACTCCCAGGGCGGCTATGGCTACACCTTC
CASSDSQGGYGYTF
>.|14|few|TRBV30|TRBJ2-3
TGTGCCTGGAGTCCCCGACTACCCACAGATACGCAGTATTTT
CAWSPRLPTDTQYF
>TRBD2|14|.|TRBV14|TRBJ2-7
TGTGCCAGCAGCCAACCCAGGACTAGCTTAAAGAAGTACTTC
CASSQPRTSLKKYF
>.|13|.|TRBV5-1|TRBJ2-2
TGCGCCAGCAGCCCCCAGGGGGGCGGGGAGCTGTTTTTT
CASSPQGGGELFF
>.|13|.|TRBV7-2|TRBJ1-2
TGTGCCAGCAGCTTAAACCAGGTCTATGGCTACACCTTC
CASSLNQVYGYTF
>TRBD1|14|once|TRBV6-5|TRBJ2-2
TGTGCCAGCACCCAGGACAGGGTGGTCGGGGAGCTGTTTTTT
CASTQDRVVGELFF
>TRBD1|15|.|TRBV9|TRBJ2-3
TGTGCCAGCAGCGTTTCAGGGGGCAGCACAGATACGCAGTATTTT
CASSVSGGSTDTQYF
>.|16|.|TRBV30|TRBJ2-6
TGTGCCTGGCGGCGAGCCCCAGGCTCTGGGGCCAACGTCCTGACTTTC
CAWRRAPGSGANVLTF
>TRBD1|14|.|TRBV4-1|TRBJ1-2
TGCGCCAGCAGCCAAGGGGGACAGGCCTATGGCTACACCTTC
CASSQGGQAYGYTF
>.|18|.|TRBV21-1|TRBJ2-3
TGTGCCAGCAGCGCTGGGCTAGCGGGGGGGTACCGCACAGATACGCAGTATTTT
CASSAGLAGGYRTDTQYF
>TRBD1|15|.|TRBV9|TRBJ2-1
TGTGCCAGCAGCGAGTCTACAGGGGGGTACAATGAGCAGTTCTTC
CASSESTGGYNEQFF
>.|17|.|TRBV29-1|TRBJ2-1
TGCAGCGTTGAAGATCCGAGGAGGCAGGCCTCCTACAATGAGCAGTTCTTC
CSVEDPRRQASYNEQFF
>.|15|.|TRBV2|TRBJ1-4
TGTGCCAGCAGTGACGAGATTGCAACTAATGAAAAACTGTTTTTT
CASSDEIATNEKLFF
>.|15|.|TRBV28|TRBJ1-1
TGTGCCAGCAGTTTAAATGAGGGTTTGGGCACTGAAGCTTTCTTT
CASSLNEGLGTEAFF
>.|12|.|TRBV9|TRBJ2-3
TGTGCCAGCAGCGTTAATAGAGATACGCAGTATTTT
CASSVNRDTQYF
>TRBD2|13|.|TRBV5-1|TRBJ2-7
TGCGCCAGCAGCTTGGCCGCGGGGGACTTTTCCCTCTTC
CASSLAAGDFSLF
>TRBD1|14|once|TRBV14|TRBJ1-1
TGTGCCAGCAGCCAAGGACAGGGAAGGACTGAAGCTTTCTTT
CASSQGQGRTEAFF
>TRBD1|16|.|TRBV10-2|TRBJ1-6
TGCGCCAGCAGAAAGGGACAGAACTTTAATAATTCACCCCTCCACTTT
CASRKGQNFNNSPLHF
>.|15|.|TRBV18|TRBJ2-2
TGTGCCAGCTCACCGTCGGGGATGAACACCGGGGAGCTGTTTTTT
CASSPSGMNTGELFF
>TRBD2|16|.|TRBV14|TRBJ2-7
TGTGCCAGCAGCCAAGAGCTAGCGGGGGGGCCAGGCGAGCAGTACTTC
CASSQELAGGPGEQYF
>.|12|.|TRBV29-1|TRBJ2-3
TGCAGCGCCGTAGAGGGAACGGATACGCAGTATTTT
CSAVEGTDTQYF
>.|13|.|TRBV7-2|TRBJ2-3
TGTGCCAGCAGCTTTCAGTTCACAGATACGCAGTATTTT
CASSFQFTDTQYF
>.|11|.|TRBV28|TRBJ1-5
TGTGCCAGCTCCAGGGATCAGCCCCAGCATTTT
CASSRDQPQHF
>TRBD1|14|.|TRBV28|TRBJ1-1
TGTGCCAGCAGCCCGGACAGGGGGAGCGCTGAAGCTTTCTTT
CASSPDRGSAEAFF
>.|13|.|TRBV7-9|TRBJ2-7
TGTGCCAGCAGCTTAGGCGACACTTACGAGCAGTACTTC
CASSLGDTYEQYF
>TRBD1|14|few|TRBV14|TRBJ1-6
TGTGCCAGCAGCCAACAGGGGGCAAATTCACCCCTCCACTTT
CASSQQGANSPLHF
>TRBD2|14|.|TRBV7-9|TRBJ2-7
TGTGCCAGCAGCTCGGGACTAGCGCCCTACGAGCAGTACTTC
CASSSGLAPYEQYF
>TRBD2|18|.|TRBV27|TRBJ2-1
TGTGCCAGCAGCCCCGTTGGGACTAGCGGGCGGGATTACAATGAGCAGTTCTTC
CASSPVGTSGRDYNEQFF
>TRBD1|15|.|TRBV28|TRBJ1-2
TGTGCCAGCAGTTTGCGACAGGGAGCTAACTATGGCTACACCTTC
CASSLRQGANYGYTF
>TRBD1|19|once|TRBV15|TRBJ2-1
TGTGCCACCAGCATCCCTTTTGGGGACAGCCCCGGGACCTACAATGAGCAGTTCTTC
CATSIPFGDSPGTYNEQFF
>.|14|.|TRBV7-6|TRBJ1-3
TGTGCCAGCAGCTTCCCCGGCTCTGGAAACACCATATATTTT
CASSFPGSGNTIYF
>TRBD1|15|.|TRBV18|TRBJ2-1
TGTGCCAGCTCACCACTGGCCAGGGGGTCTTATGAGCAGTTCTTC
CASSPLARGSYEQFF
>.|16|.|TRBV27|TRBJ1-4
TGTGCCAGCAGCTACGGGAGCGCCAGGGCTTGGGAAAAACTGTTTTTT
CASSYGSARAWEKLFF
>TRBD1|15|.|TRBV13|TRBJ2-5
TGTGCCAGCAGCTCTCGGTTGACAGGGAAGGAGACCCAGTACTTC
CASSSRLTGKETQYF
>TRBD2|13|.|TRBV7-8|TRBJ2-1
TGTGCCAGCAGCTTAGATTTTAGCGGGGGGAGTCTCTTC
CASSLDFSGGSLF
>.|16|few|TRBV27|TRBJ2-2
TGTGCCAGCAGTTTAGGACAGCCGTCCCTAACCGGGGAGCTGTTTTTT
CASSLGQPSLTGELFF
>.|18|.|TRBV28|TRBJ1-2
TGTGCCAGCAGTTTAAAGGGGATATGGGAAGGGCCCATCTATGGCTACACCTTC
CASSLKGIWEGPIYGYTF
>.|15|.|TRBV10-1|TRBJ2-3
TGCGCCAGCAGTGAGTCAGGCAGGGCCCCAGATACGCAGTATTTT
CASSESGRAPDTQYF
>.|15|.|TRBV14|TRBJ2-3
TGTGCCAGCAGCCAAGATCGGAGCTTTACAGATACGCAGTATTTT
CASSQDRSFTDTQYF
>TRBD1|15|.|TRBV7-6|TRBJ2-1
TGTGCCAGCGGCGGGACAGGGCTTCTTTACAATGAGCAGTTCTTC
CASGGTGLLYNEQFF
>TRBD2|16|.|TRBV9|TRBJ2-2
TGTGCCAGCAGCGAACTAGCGGGGGACCTGACCGGGGAGCTGTTTTTT
CASSELAGDLTGELFF